This entry concerns a single T cell receptor beta chain. These data come from a study of blood T cell repertoires in COVID-19. Study overall: Acute and convalescent COVID-19 specimens originated in the United States, Italy and Spain.

V lost 0 bases to trimming and J lost 6 bases, with 13 bases between them. Germline CDR1 SGHRS, CDR2 YFSETQ. This CDR3 has 15 amino acids. Original processing methods: How many nucleated cells were present was estimated from reference gene primer amplification. Measured with immunoSEQ multiplex PCR; TCRdb has only the in-frame clones, and not every one. That table furnishes V, J and clone size, whereas the DNA furnished D and trimming. The table records fewer than 80,000 clones, 85% to 90% of them present only once. This TCR was sampled from a human donor in a cohort sampled during active COVID-19. The chain combines TRBV5-1 with TRBJ2-4, with D possibly matching TRBD2 (6 bases). Sequences were obtained from peripheral blood. The CDR3 DNA follows: TGCGCCAGCAGCTTGGGTCGGGAGTTGGGAAACATTCAGTACTTC. Translated: CASSLGRELGNIQYF.